The subject of this entry is one TCR beta chain. An immunoSEQ assay, version v3.0, was performed at survey level. The protocol was immunoSEQ multiplex PCR, while the TCRdb copy is restricted to in-frame clones and leaves out a portion. The sample holds 16,000 or so clones, around 84% seen once. The entry originates in a study of long-term antiretroviral therapy in people with HIV. CDR1 is LNHDA and CDR2 is SQIVND in the germline V gene (reference sequence). V lost 4 bases, J lost 6 bases, and 12 bases lay in between. This CDR3 has 13 residues. The input for sequencing was unsorted PBMCs, taken 0.5 years after starting antiretroviral therapy. This chain uses TRBV19 with TRBJ1-1; the D gene is possibly TRBD1 (6 bases). The source of this sequence is a woman aged 40 to 50 with HIV. CDR3 DNA: TGTGCCAGTAGTACCCGGACAGTTTCTGAAGCTTTCTTT. Protein: CASSTRTVSEAFF.